One TCR beta chain is described in this entry. In the study's own analysis: The assay estimated nucleated cells by amplifying reference gene primers. Some clones are missing from TCRdb's copy, which holds only in-frame ones; the method was immunoSEQ multiplex PCR. The DNA was the basis for D and trimming; V, J and clone size are from that table. Among 45,000 to 65,000 clones listed, around 90% were seen once. These data are taken from a study of blood T cell repertoires in COVID-19. Across the study: Samples of COVID-19 (acute and convalescent) were obtained from the United States, Italy and Spain.

This clonotype originated in a human donor in a cohort sampled during active COVID-19. Material for sequencing was peripheral blood.

The CDR3 bases are TGTGCCAGCAGCCAAGGAAGGACTAGGTCCTACAATGAGCAGTTCTTC. It yields the protein CASSQGRTRSYNEQFF. The chain couples TRBV3-1 (or the pseudogene TRBV3-2) to TRBJ2-1, with 7 bases lining up with TRBD2. The CDR3 spans 16 residues. CDR1 and CDR2 from the germline V gene are LGHDT and YNNKEL (reference sequence). J lost 1 base, V lost 1 base, and 4 bases had no gene match.